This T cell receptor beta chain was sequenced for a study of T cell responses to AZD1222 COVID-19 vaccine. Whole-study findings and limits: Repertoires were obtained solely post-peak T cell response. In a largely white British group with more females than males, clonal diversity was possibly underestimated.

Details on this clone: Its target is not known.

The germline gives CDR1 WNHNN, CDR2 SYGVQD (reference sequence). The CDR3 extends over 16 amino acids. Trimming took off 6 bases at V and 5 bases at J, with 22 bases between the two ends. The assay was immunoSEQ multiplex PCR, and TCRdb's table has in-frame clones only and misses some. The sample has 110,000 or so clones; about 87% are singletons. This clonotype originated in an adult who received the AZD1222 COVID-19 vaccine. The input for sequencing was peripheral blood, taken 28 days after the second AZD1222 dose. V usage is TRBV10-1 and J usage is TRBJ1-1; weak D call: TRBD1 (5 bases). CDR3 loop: CASRYPGGTEGTEAFF. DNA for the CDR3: TGCGCCAGCAGATACCCGGGAGGGACTGAAGGGACTGAAGCTTTCTTT.